This TCR beta chain is drawn from a study of OX40 agonist ivuxolimab in advanced cancers. Across the study: Patients with prior anti-PD-1, anti-PD-L1 or anti-CTLA-4 therapy were eligible; about 40% had some.

This CDR3 spans 16 amino acids. Germline V gene data show CDR1 as LNHDA and CDR2 as SQIVND (reference sequence). Germline trimming cut 3 bases from V and 8 bases from J; bases unmatched to any gene: 6. Libraries were prepared by immunoSEQ multiplex PCR; TCRdb keeps only in-frame clonotypes and omits some of them. Of tens of thousands of clones in the sample, roughly 83% were seen once. Remarks on this clone: Its target is not known.

Regarding the study as a whole: Both CD4+ and CD8+ T cell populations in blood had undergone clonal expansion by week 6 at 0.1 to 3.0 mg/kg. Among the lowest levels of clonal expansion were found in partial responders at 0.1-3.0 mg/kg.

Material: CD4+ or CD8+ T cells sorted from blood, obtained in a trial of the OX40 agonist ivuxolimab. The sequence came from an adult with an advanced solid tumor such as melanoma, head and neck, liver or kidney cancer. J is TRBJ2-2 and V is TRBV19; 13 bases line up with TRBD2. The CDR3 protein is CASSMRLAGGVGELFF. For the CDR3, the DNA is TGTGCCAGTAGTATGCGACTAGCGGGAGGAGTAGGGGAGCTGTTTTTT.